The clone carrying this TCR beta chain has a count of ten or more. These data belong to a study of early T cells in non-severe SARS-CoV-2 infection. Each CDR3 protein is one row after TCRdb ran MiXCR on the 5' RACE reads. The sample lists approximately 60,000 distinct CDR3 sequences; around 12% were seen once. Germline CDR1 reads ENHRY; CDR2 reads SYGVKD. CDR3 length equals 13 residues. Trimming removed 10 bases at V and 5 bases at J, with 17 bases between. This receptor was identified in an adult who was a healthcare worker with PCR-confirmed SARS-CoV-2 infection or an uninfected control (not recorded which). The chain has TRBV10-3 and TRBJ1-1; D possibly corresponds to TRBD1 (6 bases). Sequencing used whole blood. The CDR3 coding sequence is TGTGCCACCCTCATCCCCGGACAGACTGAAGCTTTCTTT. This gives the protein CATLIPGQTEAFF.